Presented here are 27 T cell receptor beta chains from one specimen sequenced in a study of blood T cells in healthy people across ages. Primers used in a second PCR of roughly 7 to 12 cycles were a sample-barcoded 5' primer and a J-beta primer mix. TCRdb independently ran MiXCR on the 5' RACE reads; one entry per CDR3 protein. The sample yields approximately 690,000 distinct CDR3 sequences, approximately 40% seen once. Sequenced material: blood. These receptors originate from an older man in good health.

This clonotype appeared a few times. V and J are TRBV4-2 and TRBJ1-1; the D is unclear. The germline V gene has CDR1 LGHNA and CDR2 YNFKEQ. The CDR3 extends over 14 amino acids. With 1 base removed from V and 0 bases from J, the gap between germline ends came to 6 bases. The CDR3 DNA is TGTGCCAGCAGCCAAGTTCTTGTGAACACTGAAGCTTTCTTT. Translating it yields CASSQVLVNTEAFF.

About this clonotype: With a much larger clone just one base away, this may be a read error. The CDR3 bases are TGTGCCAGCAGTCCCGGTGGTAGCGGGACCTACAAGCAGTACTTC. Amino acids: CASSPGGSGTYKQYF. The rearrangement joins TRBV6-5 to TRBJ2-5, with TRBD2 matching over 8 bases. The CDR3 spans 15 residues. In germline, CDR1 is MNHEY, CDR2 SVGAGI. V dropped 5 bases and J dropped 11; count of bases not matched to a gene: 16.

The table lists this clonotype with a few counts. This chain uses TRBV6-2 or TRBV6-3 with TRBJ2-3; D perhaps matches TRBD2 (5 bases). Trimming cost V 1 base and J 0 bases, with 11 bases left between them. Germline CDR1 MNHEY, CDR2 SVGEGT. The CDR3 covers 16 residues. The CDR3 sequence is CASSYLVRTSTDTQYF. In DNA form, the CDR3 reads TGTGCCAGCAGTTACTTAGTGCGGACTAGCACAGATACGCAGTATTTT.

The chain uses TRBV14 and TRBJ1-1; D is ambiguous. Germline-derived CDR1 and CDR2 are SGHDN and FVKESK. The V end was cut by 4 bases, the J end by 4 bases, with 16 bases between. There are 15 residues in the CDR3. CDR3: CASSPDAMVGTEAFF. The CDR3 DNA reads TGTGCCAGCAGCCCGGACGCCATGGTTGGCACTGAAGCTTTCTTT. Full variable domain (rest looked up from reference TRBV14 and TRBJ1-1): EAGVTQFPSHSVIEKGQTVTLRCDPISGHDNLYWYRRVMGKEIKFLLHFVKESKQDESGMPNNRFLAERTGGTYSTLKVQPAELEDSGVYFCASSPDAMVGTEAFFGQGTRLTVV.

This clonotype was recorded a few times. The CDR3 sequence is CAVQGYGYTF. CDR3 nucleotide sequence: TGTGCCGTACAGGGATATGGCTACACCTTC. The V gene is TRBV30, the J gene TRBJ1-2, with a weak D call TRBD1 (6 bases). Trimming left V 8 bases short and J 5 bases short, with 9 bases between. The V gene's germline CDR1 is GTSNPN and CDR2 SVGIG (reference sequence). The CDR3 length is 10 residues.

The chain employs TRBV3-1 and TRBJ1-2; D not resolved. Germline loops: CDR1 LGHDT, CDR2 YNNKEL (reference sequence). V gave up 4 bases and J gave up 1 base, with 13 bases separating them. The CDR3 sequence is 15 residues long. CDR3 DNA sequence: TGTGCCAGCAGCCTAACTGGTTTCGTTAACTATGGCTACACCTTC. Protein sequence: CASSLTGFVNYGYTF.

This clonotype came up many times. The chain employs TRBV5-1 and TRBJ2-5; D possibly matches TRBD1 or TRBD2 (5 bases each). V was cut by 0 bases and J by 2 bases, with 11 bases left in between. The CDR3 has 15 residues. From germline, CDR1 is SGHRS and CDR2 YFSETQ. CDR3 in DNA: TGCGCCAGCAGCTTGGACGGGACGGCTCAAGAGACCCAGTACTTC. Protein: CASSLDGTAQETQYF.

This clonotype has a handful of counts. This rearrangement joins TRBV28 to TRBJ2-3; 8 bases line up with TRBD1. CDR1 MDHEN and CDR2 SYDVKM come from the germline V gene. CDR3 length equals 15 residues. The trim removed 5 bases at V and 2 bases at J, leaving 6 bases unmatched. The CDR3: CASSATGVTTDTQYF. CDR3 in DNA: TGTGCCAGCAGTGCGACAGGGGTGACCACAGATACGCAGTATTTT. Based on the CDR3 plus reference TRBV28 and TRBJ2-3, the full variable domain is DVKVTQSSRYLVKRTGEKVFLECVQDMDHENMFWYRQDPGLGLRLIYFSYDVKMKEKGDIPEGYSVSREKKERFSLILESASTNQTSMYLCASSATGVTTDTQYFGPGTRLTVL.

This clonotype was counted only a few times. The chain joins TRBV5-1 to TRBJ2-5, with 8 bases lining up with TRBD2. The CDR3 consists of 15 residues. Unmatched junction bases numbered 6, after V lost 0 bases and J lost 5 bases. The V gene's germline CDR1 is SGHRS and CDR2 YFSETQ. This CDR3 is CASSLAGGELETQYF. The CDR3 region has the DNA TGCGCCAGCAGCTTGGCCGGGGGGGAGTTGGAGACCCAGTACTTC.

This clonotype was seen only a few times. The chain has TRBV20-1 and TRBJ1-2, with D uncertain. The CDR3 contains 13 residues. Per germline, CDR1 DFQATT and CDR2 SNEGSKA (reference sequence). V lost 0 bases to trimming and J lost 4 bases, with 9 bases between them. The CDR3 is CSARDVGPYGYTF. The CDR3 DNA reads as TGCAGTGCTAGAGACGTAGGTCCCTATGGCTACACCTTC.

In DNA, the CDR3 is TGCAGTGCTAGGTCCGGACTAGATCCCTACGAGCAGTACTTC. Protein product: CSARSGLDPYEQYF. J is TRBJ2-7 and V is TRBV20-1, with 7 positions matching TRBD2. The CDR3 runs to 14 residues. The V segment lost 3 bases and the J segment 2 bases; nucleotides outside the gene matches: 7. CDR1 and CDR2 (germline): DFQATT, SNEGSKA (reference sequence).

This sequence joins TRBV20-1 and TRBJ2-1; perhaps TRBD2 as D (5 bases). CDR1 is DFQATT and CDR2 is SNEGSKA in the germline V gene (reference sequence). V was trimmed by 3 bases and J by 6 bases, leaving 18 bases between them. The CDR3 spans 15 residues. The CDR3 sequence: CSARASLGSVNEQFF. The CDR3 DNA sequence: TGCAGTGCTAGGGCCTCACTAGGATCGGTCAATGAGCAGTTCTTC.

CDR3 sequence (DNA): TGTGCCAGCAGCTTCAGACTAGCAGCTAGCACAGATACGCAGTATTTT. Residues: CASSFRLAASTDTQYF. The V gene is TRBV7-6, the J gene TRBJ2-3, with 7 positions matching TRBD2. Germline V CDR1 and CDR2: SGHVS, FNYEAQ. V shed 3 bases and J 0 bases; nucleotides not matched to a gene: 6. This CDR3 has 16 residues.

This clonotype turned up a few times. This sequence joins TRBV7-9 and TRBJ2-7; the D is unclear. Germline V CDR1 and CDR2: SEHNR, FQNEAQ (reference sequence). The CDR3 is 14 residues long. V was trimmed by 1 base and J by 2 bases, leaving 9 bases between them. The CDR3 DNA reads as TGTGCCAGCAGCTTAGGAACAGAGGCCTACGAGCAGTACTTC. It yields the protein CASSLGTEAYEQYF.

V usage is TRBV20-1 and J usage is TRBJ1-2, with 9 bases that match TRBD1. Germline assignment: CDR1 DFQATT and CDR2 SNEGSKA (reference sequence). The length of the CDR3 is 17 residues. V lost 0 bases to trimming and J lost 3 bases; unmatched junction nucleotides: 11. In DNA, the CDR3 is TGCAGTGCTAGAGATAGGGGACAGGGCACCCCCTACTATGGCTACACCTTC. As protein: CSARDRGQGTPYYGYTF.

The chain employs TRBV7-2 and TRBJ2-5; tentatively, D is TRBD2 (6 bases). The J call may not be correct, given that the DNA end is closer to TRBJ2-7. This CDR3 contains 15 residues. Germline V gene data show CDR1 as SGHTA and CDR2 as FQGNSA. The CDR3 is CASSSRHYSGYEQYF. CDR3 nucleotide sequence: TGTGCCAGCAGCTCCCGACATTATAGCGGCTACGAGCAGTACTTC.

CDR3 loop: CASGFVGGQYF. CDR3 DNA: TGTGCCAGTGGATTCGTGGGTGGGCAGTACTTC. The gene calls are TRBV28 and TRBJ2-5; no firm D call. CDR1 and CDR2 (germline): MDHEN, SYDVKM. This CDR3 has 11 amino acids. Trimming took off 9 bases at V and 11 bases at J, with 16 bases between the two ends.

The chain is built from TRBV4-3 and TRBJ1-6; 7 positions match TRBD1. From germline, CDR1 is LGHNA and CDR2 YSLEER. After removal of 0 bases from V and 13 bases from J, the junction contained 9 bases not matched to a gene. The CDR3 is 15 residues long. The CDR3 coding sequence is TGCGCCAGCAGCCAAGATCACAGGGGAATGGGGCCCCTCCACTTT. Protein sequence: CASSQDHRGMGPLHF.

This clonotype has more than one count but fewer than ten. This chain connects TRBV29-1 to TRBJ2-3; 8 nucleotides match TRBD2. The CDR3 runs 14 residues. Germline loops: CDR1 SQVTM, CDR2 ANQGSEA. The CDR3 bases are TGCACCACCTCTACTAGCGGAAGCACAGATACGCAGTATTTT. Translated, it gives CTTSTSGSTDTQYF.

The V call is TRBV11-1, the J call TRBJ2-4, with D possibly being TRBD1 (5 bases). In germline, CDR1 is SGHAT, CDR2 FQDESV (reference sequence). Deletions cut 5 bases from V and 8 bases from J, with 16 bases between. CDR3 length: 14 amino acids. For the CDR3, the DNA is TGTGCCAGCAGCCAACGAAAGGGGTTGGACATTCAGTACTTC. Protein sequence: CASSQRKGLDIQYF.

In its sample, this clonotype was seen a few times. The rearrangement links TRBV28 to TRBJ1-6; 11 bases line up with TRBD1. V trimming: 7 bases; J trimming: 7 bases; junction bases outside the gene matches: 6. This CDR3 has 15 amino acids. Germline lookup yields CDR1 MDHEN and CDR2 SYDVKM. CDR3 residues: CASTTGQGANSPLHF. The CDR3 DNA reads as TGTGCCAGCACCACCGGACAGGGGGCGAATTCACCCCTCCACTTT.

CDR3 sequence: CASSYPAGDSYEQYF. The CDR3 DNA reads TGTGCCAGCAGTTACCCAGCGGGAGACTCCTACGAGCAGTACTTC. This rearrangement joins TRBV6-2 or TRBV6-3 to TRBJ2-7; 8 nucleotides align to TRBD2. Per the germline V gene, CDR1 is MNHEY and CDR2 is SVGEGT. V lost 2 bases and J lost 0; bases outside the gene matches: 3. CDR3 length: 15 amino acids.

About this clonotype itself: Germline is not matched at one junction end, which may reflect a read error. The chain carries TRBV29-1 and TRBJ2-3, with D uncertain. Germline-derived CDR1 and CDR2 are SQVTM and ANQGSEA. The CDR3 sequence is 12 residues long. This CDR3 reads CSVEESTDTQYF. CDR3 coding DNA: TGCAGCGTAGAAGAGAGCACAGATACGCAGTATTTT.

Only a few counts were recorded for this clonotype. The V call is TRBV15, the J call TRBJ2-1; tentative D call: TRBD1 (5 bases). V lost 1 base and J 5 bases, leaving 9 bases between the germline ends. The CDR3 totals 14 residues. Germline V gene sequence: CDR1 LNHNV, CDR2 YYDKDF (reference sequence). In nucleotides, the CDR3 is TGTGCCACCAGCAGAGGCAGGGTCGACAATGAGCAGTTCTTC. Residues: CATSRGRVDNEQFF.

The V gene is TRBV20-1, the J gene TRBJ2-1; D is possibly TRBD2 (5 bases). Germline V gives CDR1 DFQATT, CDR2 SNEGSKA (reference sequence). The V end was cut by 6 bases, the J end by 7 bases, with 19 bases between. The CDR3 length is 14 residues. The CDR3 region is CSARLEGAANEQFF. The CDR3 DNA reads as TGCAGTGCACGCCTCGAGGGAGCAGCAAATGAGCAGTTCTTC.

Ten or more counts support this clonotype. A much larger clone lies a single base off, so this may be a read error. This rearrangement joins TRBV4-1 to TRBJ1-2, with unresolved D. Germline V gene sequence: CDR1 MGHRA, CDR2 YSYEKL. CDR3 length equals 15 residues. Between the trimmed V and J ends, which lost 2 bases and 0 bases, there was a span of 10 bases. As DNA, the CDR3 is TGCGCCAGCAGCCAATCTGGTCTAGCTAACTATGGCTACACCTTC. It translates to CASSQSGLANYGYTF.

The V and J genes are TRBV6-5 and TRBJ1-1, with D unclear. The length of the CDR3 is 14 residues. Trimming shortened V by 5 bases and J by 1 base, and 11 bases separated the two germline ends. Germline assignment: CDR1 MNHEY and CDR2 SVGAGI. This CDR3 is CASSKNHPNTEAFF. In DNA, the CDR3 is TGTGCCAGCAGTAAGAATCACCCGAACACTGAAGCTTTCTTT.